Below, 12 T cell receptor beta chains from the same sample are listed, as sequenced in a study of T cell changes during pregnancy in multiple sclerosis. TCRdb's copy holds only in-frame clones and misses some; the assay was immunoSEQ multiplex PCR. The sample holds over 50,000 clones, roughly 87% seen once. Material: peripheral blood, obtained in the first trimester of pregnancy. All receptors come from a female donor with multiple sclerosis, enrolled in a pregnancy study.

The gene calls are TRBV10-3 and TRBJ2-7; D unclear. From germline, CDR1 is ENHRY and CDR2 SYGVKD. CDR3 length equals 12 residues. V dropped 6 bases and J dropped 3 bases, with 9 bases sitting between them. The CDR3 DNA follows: TGTGCCATCAGCCCAGACTTCTACGAGCAGTACTTC. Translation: CAISPDFYEQYF.

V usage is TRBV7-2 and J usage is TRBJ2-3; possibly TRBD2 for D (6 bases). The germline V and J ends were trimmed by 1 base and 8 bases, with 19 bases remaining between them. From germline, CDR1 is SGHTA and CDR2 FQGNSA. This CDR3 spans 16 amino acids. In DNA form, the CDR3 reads TGTGCCAGCAGCTTAGGGGGGGACGGGCCTTCGGGTACGCAGTATTTT. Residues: CASSLGGDGPSGTQYF.

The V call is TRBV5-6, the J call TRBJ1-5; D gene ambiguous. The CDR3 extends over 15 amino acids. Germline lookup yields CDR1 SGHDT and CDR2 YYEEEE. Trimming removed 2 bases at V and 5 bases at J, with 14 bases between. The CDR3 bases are TGTGCCAGCAGCTTCTGGCGCAGCGGGTATCAGCCCCAGCATTTT. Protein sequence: CASSFWRSGYQPQHF.

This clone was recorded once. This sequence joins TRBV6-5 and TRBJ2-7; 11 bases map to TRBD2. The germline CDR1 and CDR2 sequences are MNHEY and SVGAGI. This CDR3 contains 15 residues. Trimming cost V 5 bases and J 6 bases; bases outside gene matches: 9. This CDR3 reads CASSPQLAGDREQYF. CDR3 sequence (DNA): TGTGCCAGCAGTCCCCAACTAGCGGGAGATCGCGAGCAGTACTTC.

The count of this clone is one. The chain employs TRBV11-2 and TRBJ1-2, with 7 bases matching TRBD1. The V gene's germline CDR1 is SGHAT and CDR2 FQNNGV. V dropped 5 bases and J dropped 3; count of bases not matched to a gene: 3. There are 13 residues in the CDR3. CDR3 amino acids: CASSPGTDYGYTF. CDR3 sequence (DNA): TGTGCCAGCAGCCCAGGGACAGACTATGGCTACACCTTC.

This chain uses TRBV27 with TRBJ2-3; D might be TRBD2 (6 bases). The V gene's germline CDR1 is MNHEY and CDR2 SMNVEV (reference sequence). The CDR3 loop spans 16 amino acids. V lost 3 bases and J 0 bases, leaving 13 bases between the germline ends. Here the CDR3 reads CASSFYLAKSTDTQYF. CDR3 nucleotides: TGTGCCAGCAGTTTCTATCTAGCGAAAAGCACAGATACGCAGTATTTT.

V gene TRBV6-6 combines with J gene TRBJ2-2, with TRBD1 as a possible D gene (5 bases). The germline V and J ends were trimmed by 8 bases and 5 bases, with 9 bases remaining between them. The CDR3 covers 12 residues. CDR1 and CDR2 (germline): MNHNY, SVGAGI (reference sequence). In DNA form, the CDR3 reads TGTGCCAGCTTTTCAGGGACCGGGGAGCTGTTTTTT. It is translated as CASFSGTGELFF.

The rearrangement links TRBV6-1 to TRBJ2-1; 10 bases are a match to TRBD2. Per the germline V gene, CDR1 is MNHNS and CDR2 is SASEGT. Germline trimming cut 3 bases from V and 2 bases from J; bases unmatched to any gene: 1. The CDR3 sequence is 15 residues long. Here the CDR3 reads CASSDGTSAYNEQFF. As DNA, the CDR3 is TGTGCCAGCAGTGATGGGACTAGCGCCTACAATGAGCAGTTCTTC.

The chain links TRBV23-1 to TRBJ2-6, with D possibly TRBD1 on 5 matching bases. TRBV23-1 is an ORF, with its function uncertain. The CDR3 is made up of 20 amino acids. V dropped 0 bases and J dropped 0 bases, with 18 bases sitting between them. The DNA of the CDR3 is TGCGCCAGCAGTCAATCCTCAGGGCAGGTCAATAACTCTGGGGCCAACGTCCTGACTTTC. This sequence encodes CASSQSSGQVNNSGANVLTF.

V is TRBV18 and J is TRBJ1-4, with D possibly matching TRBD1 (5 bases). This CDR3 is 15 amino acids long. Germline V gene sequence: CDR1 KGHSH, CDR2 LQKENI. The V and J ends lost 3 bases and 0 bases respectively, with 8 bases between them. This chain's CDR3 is CASSPGPATNEKLFF. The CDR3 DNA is TGTGCCAGCTCACCGGGGCCTGCAACTAATGAAAAACTGTTTTTT.

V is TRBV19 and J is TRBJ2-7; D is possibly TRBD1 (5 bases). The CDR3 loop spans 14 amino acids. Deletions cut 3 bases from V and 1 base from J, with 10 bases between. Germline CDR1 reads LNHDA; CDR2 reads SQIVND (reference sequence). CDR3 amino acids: CASSIEQGSYEQYF. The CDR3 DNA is TGTGCCAGTAGTATTGAGCAGGGATCCTACGAGCAGTACTTC.

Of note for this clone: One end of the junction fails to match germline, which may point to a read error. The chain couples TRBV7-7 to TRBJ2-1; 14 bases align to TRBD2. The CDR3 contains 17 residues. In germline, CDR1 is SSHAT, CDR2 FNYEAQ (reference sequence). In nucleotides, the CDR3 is TGTGCTAGCAGCTTAATGGGGGGACTAGCGGGGGTCAATGAGCAGTTCTTC. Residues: CASSLMGGLAGVNEQFF.